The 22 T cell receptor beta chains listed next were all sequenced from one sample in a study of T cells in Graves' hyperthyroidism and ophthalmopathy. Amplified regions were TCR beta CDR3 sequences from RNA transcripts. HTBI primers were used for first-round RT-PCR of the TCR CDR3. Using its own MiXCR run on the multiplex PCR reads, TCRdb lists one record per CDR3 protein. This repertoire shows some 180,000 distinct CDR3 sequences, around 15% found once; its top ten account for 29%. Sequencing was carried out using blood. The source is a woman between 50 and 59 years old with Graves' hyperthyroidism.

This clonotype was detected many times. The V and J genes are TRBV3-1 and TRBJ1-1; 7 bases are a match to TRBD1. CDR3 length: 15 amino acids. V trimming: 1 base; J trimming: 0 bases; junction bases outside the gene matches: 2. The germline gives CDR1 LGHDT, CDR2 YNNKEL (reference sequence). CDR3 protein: CASSQGGTVNTEAFF. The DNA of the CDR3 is TGTGCCAGCAGCCAAGGCGGGACAGTGAACACTGAAGCTTTCTTT.

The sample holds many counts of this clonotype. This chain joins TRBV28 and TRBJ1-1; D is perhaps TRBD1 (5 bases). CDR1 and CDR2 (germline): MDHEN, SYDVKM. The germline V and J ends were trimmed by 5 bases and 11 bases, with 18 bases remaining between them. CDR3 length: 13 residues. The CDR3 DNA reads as TGTGCCAGCAGTCCCCTAGGGGCTCCCGAGGCTTTCTTT. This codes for CASSPLGAPEAFF. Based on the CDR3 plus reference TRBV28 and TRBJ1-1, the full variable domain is DVKVTQSSRYLVKRTGEKVFLECVQDMDHENMFWYRQDPGLGLRLIYFSYDVKMKEKGDIPEGYSVSREKKERFSLILESASTNQTSMYLCASSPLGAPEAFFGQGTRLTVV.

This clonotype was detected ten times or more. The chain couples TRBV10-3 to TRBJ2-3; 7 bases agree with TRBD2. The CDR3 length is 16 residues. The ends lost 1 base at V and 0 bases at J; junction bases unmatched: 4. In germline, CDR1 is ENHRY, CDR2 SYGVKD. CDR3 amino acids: CAISEYSGTSTDTQYF. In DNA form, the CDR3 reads TGTGCCATCAGTGAGTACAGCGGGACTAGCACAGATACGCAGTATTTT.

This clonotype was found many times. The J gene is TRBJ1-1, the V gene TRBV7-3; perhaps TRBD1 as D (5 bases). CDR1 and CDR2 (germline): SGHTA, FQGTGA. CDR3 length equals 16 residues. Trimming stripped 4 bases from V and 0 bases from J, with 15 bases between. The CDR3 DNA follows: TGTGCCAGCAGCTCCATGGGGGGGTTCATGAACACTGAAGCTTTCTTT. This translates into CASSSMGGFMNTEAFF. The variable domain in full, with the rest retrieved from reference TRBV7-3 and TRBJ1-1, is GAGVSQTPSNKVTEKGKYVELRCDPISGHTALYWYRQSLGQGPEFLIYFQGTGAADDSGLPNDRFFAVRPEGSVSTLKIQRTERGDSAVYLCASSSMGGFMNTEAFFGQGTRLTVV.

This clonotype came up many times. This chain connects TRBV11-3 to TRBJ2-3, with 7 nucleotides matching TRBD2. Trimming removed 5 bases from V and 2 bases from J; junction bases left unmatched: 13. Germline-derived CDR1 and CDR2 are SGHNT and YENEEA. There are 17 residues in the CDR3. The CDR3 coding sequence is TGTGCCAGCAGCAAGCCCAGGGCTAGCGGATACACAGATACGCAGTATTTT. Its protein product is CASSKPRASGYTDTQYF.

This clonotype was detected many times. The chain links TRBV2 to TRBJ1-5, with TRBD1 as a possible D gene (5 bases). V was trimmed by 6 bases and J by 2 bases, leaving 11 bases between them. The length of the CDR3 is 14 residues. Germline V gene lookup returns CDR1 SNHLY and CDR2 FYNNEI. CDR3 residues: CASRRQTGNQPQHF. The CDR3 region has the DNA TGTGCCAGCAGACGACAGACGGGCAATCAGCCCCAGCATTTT.

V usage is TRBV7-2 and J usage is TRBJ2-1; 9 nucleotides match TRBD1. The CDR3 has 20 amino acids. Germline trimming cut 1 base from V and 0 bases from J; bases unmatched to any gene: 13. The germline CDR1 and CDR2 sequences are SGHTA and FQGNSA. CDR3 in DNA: TGTGCCAGCAGCTTAGATAATTCACAGGGGGCGTCAGGCTCCTACAATGAGCAGTTCTTC. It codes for CASSLDNSQGASGSYNEQFF.

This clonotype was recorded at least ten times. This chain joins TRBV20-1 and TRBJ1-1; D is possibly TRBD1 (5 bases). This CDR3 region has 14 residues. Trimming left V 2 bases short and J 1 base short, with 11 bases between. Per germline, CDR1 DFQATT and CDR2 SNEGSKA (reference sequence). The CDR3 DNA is TGCAGTGCTAGACCGGGACGGAGGAACACTGAAGCTTTCTTT. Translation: CSARPGRRNTEAFF.

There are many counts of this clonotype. The CDR3 sequence is CATASRDTFSYEQYF. The CDR3 coding sequence is TGTGCCACCGCCAGTCGGGACACCTTCTCCTACGAGCAGTACTTC. The J gene is TRBJ2-7, the V gene TRBV15; possibly TRBD1 for D (6 bases). Germline CDR1 reads LNHNV; CDR2 reads YYDKDF (reference sequence). The V gene lost 8 bases and the J gene lost 0 bases, with 17 bases spanning the gap. CDR3 length: 15 residues.

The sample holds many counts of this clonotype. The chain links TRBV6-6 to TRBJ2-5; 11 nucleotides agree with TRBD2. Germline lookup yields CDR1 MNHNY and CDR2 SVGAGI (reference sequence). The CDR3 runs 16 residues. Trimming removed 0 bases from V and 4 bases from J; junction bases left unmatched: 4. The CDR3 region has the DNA TGTGCCAGCAGTTACTCGATAGCGGGGGGGCGAGAGACCCAGTACTTC. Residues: CASSYSIAGGRETQYF.

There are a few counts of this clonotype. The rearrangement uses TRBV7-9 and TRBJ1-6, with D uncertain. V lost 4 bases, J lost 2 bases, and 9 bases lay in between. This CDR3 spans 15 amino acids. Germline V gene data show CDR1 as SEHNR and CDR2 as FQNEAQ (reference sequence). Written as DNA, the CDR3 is TGTGCCAGCAGCTCGGACCAGGCCTATAATTCACCCCTCCACTTT. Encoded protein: CASSSDQAYNSPLHF.

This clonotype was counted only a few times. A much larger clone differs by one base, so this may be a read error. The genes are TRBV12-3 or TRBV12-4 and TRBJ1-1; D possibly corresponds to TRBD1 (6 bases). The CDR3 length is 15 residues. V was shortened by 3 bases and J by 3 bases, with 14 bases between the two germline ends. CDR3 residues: CASSFAGVSDTEAFF. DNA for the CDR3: TGTGCCAGCAGTTTCGCAGGGGTTTCGGACACTGAAGCTTTCTTT.

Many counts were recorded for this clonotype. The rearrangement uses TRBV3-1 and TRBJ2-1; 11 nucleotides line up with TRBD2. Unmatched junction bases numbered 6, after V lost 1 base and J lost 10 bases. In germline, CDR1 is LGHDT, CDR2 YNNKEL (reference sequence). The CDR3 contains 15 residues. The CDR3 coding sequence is TGTGCCAGCAGCCAAGCTACTAGCGGGGGTCGAGAGCAGTTCTTC. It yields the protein CASSQATSGGREQFF.

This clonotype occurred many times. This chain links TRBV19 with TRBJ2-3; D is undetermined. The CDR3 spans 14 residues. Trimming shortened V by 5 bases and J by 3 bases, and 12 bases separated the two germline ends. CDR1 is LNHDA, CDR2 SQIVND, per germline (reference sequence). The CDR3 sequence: CASSGTGSTDTQYF. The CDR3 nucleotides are TGTGCCAGTAGTGGAACCGGTTCGACAGATACGCAGTATTTT.

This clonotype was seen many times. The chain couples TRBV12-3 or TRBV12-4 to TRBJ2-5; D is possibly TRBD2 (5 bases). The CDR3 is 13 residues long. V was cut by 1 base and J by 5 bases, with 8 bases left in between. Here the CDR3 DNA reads TGTGCCAGCAGTTTAGGGGGAGTCGAGACCCAGTACTTC. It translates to CASSLGGVETQYF.

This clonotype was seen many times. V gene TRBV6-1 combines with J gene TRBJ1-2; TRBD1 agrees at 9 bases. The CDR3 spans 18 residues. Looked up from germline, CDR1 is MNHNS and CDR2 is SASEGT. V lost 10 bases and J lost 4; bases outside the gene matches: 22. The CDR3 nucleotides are TGTGCCACCAGCGCGGGAGAGGACAGGGGAAGGATCGGCTATGGCTACACCTTC. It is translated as CATSAGEDRGRIGYGYTF.

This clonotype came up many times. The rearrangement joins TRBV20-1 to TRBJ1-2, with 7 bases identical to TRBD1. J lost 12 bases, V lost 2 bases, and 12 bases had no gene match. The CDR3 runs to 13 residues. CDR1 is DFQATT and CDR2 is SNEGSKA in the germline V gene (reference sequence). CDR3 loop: CSARPYSGQAHTF. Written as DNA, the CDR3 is TGCAGTGCTAGACCCTACTCCGGACAGGCGCACACCTTC.

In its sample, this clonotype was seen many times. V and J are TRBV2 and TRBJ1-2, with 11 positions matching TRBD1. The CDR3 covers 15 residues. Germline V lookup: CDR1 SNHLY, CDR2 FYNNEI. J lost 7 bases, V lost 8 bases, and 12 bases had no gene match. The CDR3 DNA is TGTGCCAGCTCCTCTTCCCGGGACAGGGGGGCTGGCTACACCTTC. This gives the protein CASSSSRDRGAGYTF. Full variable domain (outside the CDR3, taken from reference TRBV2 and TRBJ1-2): EPEVTQTPSHQVTQMGQEVILRCVPISNHLYFYWYRQILGQKVEFLVSFYNNEISEKSEIFDDQFSVERPDGSNFTLKIRSTKLEDSAMYFCASSSSRDRGAGYTFGSGTRLTVV.

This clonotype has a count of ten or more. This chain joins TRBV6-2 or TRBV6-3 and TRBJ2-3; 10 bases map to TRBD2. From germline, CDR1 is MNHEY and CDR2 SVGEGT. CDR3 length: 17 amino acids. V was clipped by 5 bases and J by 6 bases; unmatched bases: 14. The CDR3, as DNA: TGTGCCAGCAGTCGCCTCTGGCTAGCGGGGGAGTTGGATACGCAGTATTTT. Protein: CASSRLWLAGELDTQYF.

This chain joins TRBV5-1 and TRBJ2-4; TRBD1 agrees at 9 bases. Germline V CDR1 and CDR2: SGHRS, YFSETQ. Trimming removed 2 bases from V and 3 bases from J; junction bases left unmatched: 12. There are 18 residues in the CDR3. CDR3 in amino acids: CASSFGQGLVFGKNIQYF. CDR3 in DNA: TGCGCCAGCAGCTTCGGACAGGGGTTGGTTTTTGGCAAAAACATTCAGTACTTC. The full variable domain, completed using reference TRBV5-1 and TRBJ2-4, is KAGVTQTPRYLIKTRGQQVTLSCSPISGHRSVSWYQQTPGQGLQFLFEYFSETQRNKGNFPGRFSGRQFSNSRSEMNVSTLELGDSALYLCASSFGQGLVFGKNIQYFGAGTRLSVL.

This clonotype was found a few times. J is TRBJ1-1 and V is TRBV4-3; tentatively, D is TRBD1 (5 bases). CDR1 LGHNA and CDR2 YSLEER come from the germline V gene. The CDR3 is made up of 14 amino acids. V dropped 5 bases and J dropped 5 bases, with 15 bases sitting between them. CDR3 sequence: CASSYEDGGTEAFF. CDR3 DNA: TGCGCCAGCAGCTACGAAGACGGGGGAACTGAAGCTTTCTTT.

CDR3: CASSVGGGIQETQYF. CDR3 coding DNA: TGTGCCAGCAGCGTCGGCGGGGGGATCCAAGAGACCCAGTACTTC. This rearrangement joins TRBV9 to TRBJ2-5, with 8 positions matching TRBD2. The V gene's germline CDR1 is SGDLS and CDR2 YYNGEE. The CDR3 is 15 residues long. The ends lost 2 bases at V and 1 base at J; junction bases unmatched: 4.